This T cell receptor beta chain stems from a study of blood T cells in healthy people across ages. Points on this clonotype: The antigen is undetermined. The junction departs from germline at one end; a sequencing error may be responsible.

Each sample gave at least 6.5 million isolated PBMCs. Primers used in a second PCR of about 7 to 12 cycles were a sample-barcoded 5' primer and a J-beta primer mix. Each of the samples gave a minimum of 3 million paired-end reads that contained CDR3. MiXCR was run by TCRdb on the 5' RACE reads, yielding one entry per CDR3 protein. This table has 890,000 or so distinct CDR3 sequences, approximately 67% appearing once. The CDR3 consists of 13 residues. Notes on the study in general: Versus aged donors, long-lived donors had higher diversity and more naive CD4+ cells. CMV status of donors was not determined, possibly confounding expanded clonotype changes.

The sequenced sample was blood. V usage is TRBV12-3 or TRBV12-4 and J usage is TRBJ2-4; tentatively, D is TRBD2 (7 bases). This receptor was taken from a man aged 25 to 40 in good health. The DNA of the CDR3 is TGTGCCGGCAGTTTAGGGGGGGTCTACGAGCGGTACTTC. Its translation is CAGSLGGVYERYF.